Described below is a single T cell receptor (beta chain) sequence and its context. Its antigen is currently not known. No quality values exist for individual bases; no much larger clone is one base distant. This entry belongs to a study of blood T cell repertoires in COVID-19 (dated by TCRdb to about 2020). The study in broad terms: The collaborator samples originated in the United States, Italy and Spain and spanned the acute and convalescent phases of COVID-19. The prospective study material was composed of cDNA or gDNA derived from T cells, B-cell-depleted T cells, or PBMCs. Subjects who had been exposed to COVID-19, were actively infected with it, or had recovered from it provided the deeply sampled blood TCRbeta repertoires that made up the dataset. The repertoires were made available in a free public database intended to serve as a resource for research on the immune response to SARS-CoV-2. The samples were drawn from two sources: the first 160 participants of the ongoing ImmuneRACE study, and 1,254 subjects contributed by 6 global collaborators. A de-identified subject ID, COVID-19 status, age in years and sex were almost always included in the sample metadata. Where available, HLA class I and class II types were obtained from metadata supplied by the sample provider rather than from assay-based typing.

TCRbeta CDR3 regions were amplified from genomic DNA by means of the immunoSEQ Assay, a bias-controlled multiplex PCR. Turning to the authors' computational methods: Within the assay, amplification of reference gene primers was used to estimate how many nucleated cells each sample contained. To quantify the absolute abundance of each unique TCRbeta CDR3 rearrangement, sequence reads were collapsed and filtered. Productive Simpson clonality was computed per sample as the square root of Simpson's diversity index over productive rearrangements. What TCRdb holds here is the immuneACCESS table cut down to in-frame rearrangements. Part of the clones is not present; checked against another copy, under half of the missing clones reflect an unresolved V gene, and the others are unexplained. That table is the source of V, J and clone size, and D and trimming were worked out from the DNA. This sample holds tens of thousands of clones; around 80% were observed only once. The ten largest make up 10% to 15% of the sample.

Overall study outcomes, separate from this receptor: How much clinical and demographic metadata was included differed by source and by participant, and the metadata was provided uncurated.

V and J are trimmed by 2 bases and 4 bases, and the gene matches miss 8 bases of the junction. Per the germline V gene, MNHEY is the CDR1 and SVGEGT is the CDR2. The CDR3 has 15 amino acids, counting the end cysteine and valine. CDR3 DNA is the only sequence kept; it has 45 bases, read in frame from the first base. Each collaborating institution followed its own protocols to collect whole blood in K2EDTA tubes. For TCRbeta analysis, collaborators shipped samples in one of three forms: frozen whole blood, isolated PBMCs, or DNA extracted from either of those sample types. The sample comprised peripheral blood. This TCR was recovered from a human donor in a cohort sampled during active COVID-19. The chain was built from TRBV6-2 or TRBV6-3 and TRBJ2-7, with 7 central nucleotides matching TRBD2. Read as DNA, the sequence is TGTGCCAGCAGTTACGGCGGGGGATTAAGATACGAGCAGTACGTC. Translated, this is CASSYGGGLRYEQYV.